These 2 T cell receptor beta chains were sequenced from one sample in a study of OX40 agonist ivuxolimab in advanced cancers. Clones were sequenced by immunoSEQ multiplex PCR, and TCRdb holds only the in-frame ones, with some missing. The sample has 78,000 or so clones, about nine tenths seen once. This specimen consisted of CD4+ or CD8+ T cells sorted from blood, obtained in a trial of the OX40 agonist ivuxolimab. The receptors here all came from an adult with an advanced solid tumor such as melanoma, head and neck, liver or kidney cancer.

The chain couples TRBV10-3 to TRBJ2-2, with TRBD1 identical over 8 bases. Trimming at V came to 9 bases and at J to 0 bases, leaving 3 bases not matched to a gene. The CDR3 sequence is 14 residues long. In germline, CDR1 is ENHRY, CDR2 SYGVKD. The CDR3 spells CAIRTGPNTGELFF. The CDR3 coding sequence is TGTGCCATTCGGACAGGGCCGAACACCGGGGAGCTGTTTTTT.

This chain uses TRBV9 with TRBJ2-1; D gene ambiguous. CDR3 length: 15 residues. Trimming took 3 bases from V and 4 from J, leaving 14 bases between them. Germline CDR1 is SGDLS and CDR2 is YYNGEE. CDR3 DNA: TGTGCCAGCAGCGCTGAAGGTAGCTCTTACAATGAGCAGTTCTTC. Translating gives CASSAEGSSYNEQFF.